The next 8 T cell receptor beta chains were all read from a single sample in a study of T cell responses to AZD1222 COVID-19 vaccine. TCRdb keeps only in-frame clones here, not all; method: immunoSEQ multiplex PCR. The top ten hold approximately 3.6% of the sample, which has around 150,000 clones, approximately 90% seen once. The specimen comprised peripheral blood, sampled on day 0 of MenACWY control vaccination. All receptors come from an adult in good health.

This clone has only one observation. The chain employs TRBV5-1 and TRBJ2-6, with D uncertain. Germline loops: CDR1 SGHRS, CDR2 YFSETQ. The V end was cut by 0 bases, the J end by 0 bases, with 16 bases between. The CDR3 extends over 19 amino acids. Here the CDR3 DNA reads TGCGCCAGCAGCTTGGGCCAGGCGTATTATGGCTCTGGGGCCAACGTCCTGACTTTC. As protein: CASSLGQAYYGSGANVLTF.

V usage is TRBV11-1 and J usage is TRBJ2-1; no clear D gene. Trimming removed 1 base at V and 0 bases at J, with 7 bases between. This CDR3 is built from 15 residues. Germline-derived CDR1 and CDR2 are SGHAT and FQDESV (reference sequence). In nucleotides, the CDR3 is TGTGCCAGCAGCTTAGGCGCCTTCTCCTACAATGAGCAGTTCTTC. It yields the protein CASSLGAFSYNEQFF. Full variable domain (outside the CDR3, taken from reference TRBV11-1 and TRBJ2-1): EAEVAQSPRYKITEKSQAVAFWCDPISGHATLYWYRQILGQGPELLVQFQDESVVDDSQLPKDRFSAERLKGVDSTLKIQPAELGDSAMYLCASSLGAFSYNEQFFGPGTRLTVL.

The chain's CDR3 is CASSDETSYGYTF. DNA of the CDR3: TGTGCCAGCAGTGATGAGACATCCTATGGCTACACCTTC. The chain is built from TRBV25-1 and TRBJ1-2; D is unresolved. V was trimmed by 3 bases and J by 4 bases, leaving 9 bases between them. Germline CDR1 is MGHDK and CDR2 is SYGVNS. The length of the CDR3 is 13 residues.

V is TRBV7-6 and J is TRBJ2-1, with D possibly being TRBD1 (5 bases). V gave up 1 base and J gave up 0 bases, with 22 bases separating them. In germline, CDR1 is SGHVS, CDR2 FNYEAQ. The CDR3 runs to 20 residues. The CDR3 loop reads CASSLVFMVSGKSSYNEQFF. The CDR3 nucleotides are TGTGCCAGCAGCTTAGTATTTATGGTGTCAGGGAAAAGCTCCTACAATGAGCAGTTCTTC.

The rearrangement joins TRBV5-6 to TRBJ1-3; unclear D gene. CDR1 and CDR2 (germline): SGHDT, YYEEEE. Between the trimmed V and J ends, which lost 1 base and 1 base, there was a span of 6 bases. The CDR3 is 14 residues long. As DNA, the CDR3 is TGTGCCAGCAGCTTGACATATTCTGGAAACACCATATATTTT. It codes for CASSLTYSGNTIYF.

This clone was seen only once. The chain combines TRBV27 with TRBJ1-6; D is uncertain. Trimming pared 5 bases from V and 13 bases from J, leaving 21 bases between. Per the germline V gene, CDR1 is MNHEY and CDR2 is SMNVEV (reference sequence). This CDR3 region has 15 residues. The CDR3 DNA sequence: TGTGCCAGCAGTCTCGGACCCCTCGTCGGTCTTCCCCTCCACTTT. This translates into CASSLGPLVGLPLHF.

V gene TRBV7-2 combines with J gene TRBJ2-5; D unclear. The V gene lost 5 bases and the J gene lost 5 bases, with 21 bases spanning the gap. CDR1 SGHTA and CDR2 FQGNSA come from the germline V gene. CDR3 size: 16 residues. CDR3 protein: CASSPKAQRRRETQYF. Here the CDR3 DNA reads TGTGCCAGCAGCCCCAAAGCCCAACGTCGGCGGGAGACCCAGTACTTC.

This clone was seen once. The chain joins TRBV4-3 to TRBJ2-1; TRBD2 might be the D (6 bases). This CDR3 has 13 residues. The germline V and J ends were trimmed by 1 base and 6 bases, with 7 bases remaining between them. CDR1 is LGHNA and CDR2 is YSLEER in the germline V gene. For the CDR3, the DNA is TGCGCCAGCAGCCAAGTGGGAGGCAATGAGCAGTTCTTC. Encoded protein: CASSQVGGNEQFF.